A selection of T cell receptor beta chains follows, all from one sample in a study of blood T cells in healthy people across ages. From the 5' RACE reads, TCRdb called clonotypes with MiXCR, one entry per CDR3 protein. The top ten hold roughly 19% of the sample, which has roughly 790,000 distinct CDR3 sequences, 40% to 45% seen once. Sequencing was done on a sample of blood. These receptor sequences come from a woman between 55 and 75 years old in good health. The CDR3 runs from the conserved cysteine through the conserved F or W. Each record gives: D gene, clone size, V gene, J gene, CDR3 DNA, CDR3 protein. A D gene is named only where the DNA matches it firmly. Rows give clone size only sometimes, using once, few, many, or a class for an expanded clone.

-	-	TRBV5-1	TRBJ2-3	TGCGCCAGCAGCACCGGGGAGGCAGCGGATACGCAGTATTTT	CASSTGEAADTQYF
-	few	TRBV6-2/TRBV6-3	TRBJ1-2	TGTGCCAGCACCGACCATAGGGAGGCTGGCTACACCTTC	CASTDHREAGYTF
-	few	TRBV19	TRBJ2-1	TGTGCCAGTAGTATAAGCGGGCAGAACAATGAGCAGTTCTTC	CASSISGQNNEQFF
TRBD1	-	TRBV27	TRBJ1-1	TGTGCCAGCAGTTTATATGGACAGGGGAGAGATGCTGAAGCTTTCTTT	CASSLYGQGRDAEAFF
-	few	TRBV7-3	TRBJ1-2	TGTGCCAGCAGCTTAACTCTGCAGAACTATGGCTACACCTTC	CASSLTLQNYGYTF
TRBD2	many	TRBV20-1	TRBJ2-1	TGCAGTGCTAGAACCGGGACTAGCAACAATGAGCAGTTCTTC	CSARTGTSNNEQFF
TRBD2	-	TRBV6-1	TRBJ2-3	TGTGCCAGCAGAGGGACTAGCGGGGGGGCGGAGCTTAGCGATACGCAGTATTTT	CASRGTSGGAELSDTQYF
-	once	TRBV10-3	TRBJ2-1	TGTGCCATCAGTGAATACCGGGACCCAAGCTCCTACAATGAGCAGTTCTTC	CAISEYRDPSSYNEQFF
-	-	TRBV18	TRBJ2-7	TGTGCCAGCTCACCAGGCCCGTCCATTTACGAGCAGTACTTC	CASSPGPSIYEQYF
-	many	TRBV27	TRBJ2-7	TGTGCCAGCAGTTTGGAAGGTCGGCCATTAGACGAGCAGTACTTC	CASSLEGRPLDEQYF
-	-	TRBV20-1	TRBJ2-7	TGCAGTGCTAGCCTTTTGATTTACGAGCAGTACTTC	CSASLLIYEQYF
-	-	TRBV3-1	TRBJ1-4	TGTGCCAGCAGCCATCGGACCGTAGAGCAAACTAATGAAAAACTGTTTTTT	CASSHRTVEQTNEKLFF
-	few	TRBV28	TRBJ1-5	TGTGCCAGCAGTTCCCCCTCCGGGGGGGCGCATCAGCCCCAGCATTTT	CASSSPSGGAHQPQHF